This entry lists 13 T cell receptor beta chains sequenced from one sample in a study of T cell responses to AZD1222 COVID-19 vaccine. The method was immunoSEQ multiplex PCR; TCRdb's version includes in-frame clones alone and lacks a portion of them. This sample yields over 70,000 clones, of which roughly 86% are seen a single time; roughly 5.8% belongs to the top ten. Specimen: peripheral blood, collected on day 0 of AZD1222 vaccination. These receptors were taken from an adult in good health.

The chain uses TRBV28 and TRBJ1-5; the match to TRBD1 covers 9 bases. CDR1 and CDR2 (germline): MDHEN, SYDVKM. This CDR3 is built from 16 residues. With V trimmed by 5 bases and J by 2 bases, 7 bases remained unmatched. CDR3 bases: TGTGCCAGCAGTAGCCTACAGGGGGCTGGCAATCAGCCCCAGCATTTT. This gives the protein CASSSLQGAGNQPQHF.

J is TRBJ2-3 and V is TRBV7-9, with 7 nucleotides matching TRBD2. There are 15 residues in the CDR3. The V and J ends lost 5 bases and 4 bases, in that order; junction bases with no gene match: 9. Germline assignment: CDR1 SEHNR and CDR2 FQNEAQ (reference sequence). The CDR3 loop reads CASSPSGGRPDTQYF. The CDR3, as DNA: TGTGCCAGCAGCCCCTCGGGCGGGAGACCAGATACGCAGTATTTT.

The chain recombines TRBV10-1 with TRBJ2-3; D is perhaps TRBD2 (5 bases). This CDR3 is 15 amino acids long. The germline V gene has CDR1 WNHNN and CDR2 SYGVQD (reference sequence). The V end was cut by 6 bases, the J end by 2 bases, with 15 bases between. CDR3 sequence reads: CASSGKSGVTDTQYF. The DNA for the CDR3 is TGCGCCAGCAGCGGTAAAAGCGGAGTCACAGATACGCAGTATTTT.

CDR3 sequence (DNA): TGTGCCAGCAGACCCGGACGAGGGACTAATCAGCCCCAGCATTTT. It is translated as CASRPGRGTNQPQHF. The rearrangement links TRBV6-5 to TRBJ1-5, with D maybe TRBD1 (5 bases). Germline V CDR1 and CDR2: MNHEY, SVGAGI. The CDR3 spans 15 residues. The V end was cut by 6 bases, the J end by 4 bases, with 16 bases between.

The genes are TRBV7-9 and TRBJ2-1; TRBD1 matches at 9 bases. The V segment lost 2 bases and the J segment 5 bases; nucleotides outside the gene matches: 13. The germline CDR1 and CDR2 sequences are SEHNR and FQNEAQ (reference sequence). The CDR3 covers 18 residues. The chain's CDR3 is CASSLSIRGQGRHNEQFF. CDR3 coding DNA: TGTGCCAGCAGCTTAAGTATCCGGGGACAGGGACGACACAATGAGCAGTTCTTC.

This clone was seen only once. The chain uses TRBV14 and TRBJ2-7; D is possibly TRBD1 (5 bases). CDR1 is SGHDN and CDR2 is FVKESK in the germline V gene. V was clipped by 4 bases and J by 3 bases, with 7 bases between them. There are 12 residues in the CDR3. CDR3 nucleotide sequence: TGTGCCAGCAGCCGCGACAGCTACGAGCAGTACTTC. Its protein is CASSRDSYEQYF. Based on the CDR3 plus reference TRBV14 and TRBJ2-7, the full variable domain is EAGVTQFPSHSVIEKGQTVTLRCDPISGHDNLYWYRRVMGKEIKFLLHFVKESKQDESGMPNNRFLAERTGGTYSTLKVQPAELEDSGVYFCASSRDSYEQYFGPGTRLTVT.

This sequence joins TRBV6-6 and TRBJ1-1; D is uncertain. The CDR3 sequence is 15 residues long. V was cut by 2 bases and J by 5 bases, with 15 bases left in between. Per the germline V gene, CDR1 is MNHNY and CDR2 is SVGAGI (reference sequence). The CDR3 DNA is TGTGCCAGCAGTTACCCCTTCGAACTGTGGACTGAAGCTTTCTTT. Encoded protein: CASSYPFELWTEAFF.

This chain joins TRBV18 and TRBJ2-7, with a tentative D call TRBD1 (6 bases). The germline gives CDR1 KGHSH, CDR2 LQKENI. This CDR3 comprises 16 residues. V was trimmed by 3 bases and J by 6 bases, leaving 21 bases between them. The chain's CDR3 is CASSPGMGQGKGEQYF. CDR3 sequence (DNA): TGTGCCAGCTCACCGGGGATGGGGCAGGGGAAGGGCGAGCAGTACTTC.

The V gene is TRBV28, the J gene TRBJ1-1; a possible D gene is TRBD1 (6 bases). The germline gives CDR1 MDHEN, CDR2 SYDVKM. The CDR3 totals 16 residues. V was shortened by 6 bases and J by 0 bases, with 17 bases between the two germline ends. The CDR3 DNA follows: TGTGCCAGCAGGACTCGTATGGGGGCTGTGAACACTGAAGCTTTCTTT. Its protein is CASRTRMGAVNTEAFF.

The chain links TRBV28 to TRBJ1-2, with 10 bases identical to TRBD1. Germline trimming cut 5 bases from V and 13 bases from J; bases unmatched to any gene: 7. From germline, CDR1 is MDHEN and CDR2 SYDVKM. This CDR3 is 12 amino acids long. The DNA of the CDR3 is TGTGCCAGCAGTCCCTCCCGGGACAGGGGCACCTTC. It specifies CASSPSRDRGTF.

V is TRBV4-1 and J is TRBJ1-2; 10 bases align to TRBD1. CDR3 size: 15 residues. Trimming took 0 bases from V and 3 from J; bases not matched to a gene: 1. Per the germline V gene, CDR1 is MGHRA and CDR2 is YSYEKL. CDR3 sequence (DNA): TGCGCCAGCAGCCAAGAAGGGACAGGGGACTATGGCTACACCTTC. It yields the protein CASSQEGTGDYGYTF.

V gene TRBV21-1 combines with J gene TRBJ1-3; the table's D gene call, TRBD1, was not cross checked with the DNA. TRBV21-1 is marked as a pseudogene. The length of the CDR3 is 15 residues. DNA of the CDR3: TGTGCCAGCACCACAAAGGGGATATGTGGAAACACCATATATTTT. Translating gives CASTTKGICGNTIYF.

This sequence joins TRBV28 and TRBJ1-2; TRBD1 is a possible D gene (6 bases). Trimming stripped 6 bases from V and 2 bases from J, with 16 bases between. The CDR3 consists of 15 residues. Germline lookup yields CDR1 MDHEN and CDR2 SYDVKM. CDR3 coding DNA: TGTGCCAGCAGCCAGTCGGGGGCGCGAAACTATGGCTACACCTTC. Translating gives CASSQSGARNYGYTF.